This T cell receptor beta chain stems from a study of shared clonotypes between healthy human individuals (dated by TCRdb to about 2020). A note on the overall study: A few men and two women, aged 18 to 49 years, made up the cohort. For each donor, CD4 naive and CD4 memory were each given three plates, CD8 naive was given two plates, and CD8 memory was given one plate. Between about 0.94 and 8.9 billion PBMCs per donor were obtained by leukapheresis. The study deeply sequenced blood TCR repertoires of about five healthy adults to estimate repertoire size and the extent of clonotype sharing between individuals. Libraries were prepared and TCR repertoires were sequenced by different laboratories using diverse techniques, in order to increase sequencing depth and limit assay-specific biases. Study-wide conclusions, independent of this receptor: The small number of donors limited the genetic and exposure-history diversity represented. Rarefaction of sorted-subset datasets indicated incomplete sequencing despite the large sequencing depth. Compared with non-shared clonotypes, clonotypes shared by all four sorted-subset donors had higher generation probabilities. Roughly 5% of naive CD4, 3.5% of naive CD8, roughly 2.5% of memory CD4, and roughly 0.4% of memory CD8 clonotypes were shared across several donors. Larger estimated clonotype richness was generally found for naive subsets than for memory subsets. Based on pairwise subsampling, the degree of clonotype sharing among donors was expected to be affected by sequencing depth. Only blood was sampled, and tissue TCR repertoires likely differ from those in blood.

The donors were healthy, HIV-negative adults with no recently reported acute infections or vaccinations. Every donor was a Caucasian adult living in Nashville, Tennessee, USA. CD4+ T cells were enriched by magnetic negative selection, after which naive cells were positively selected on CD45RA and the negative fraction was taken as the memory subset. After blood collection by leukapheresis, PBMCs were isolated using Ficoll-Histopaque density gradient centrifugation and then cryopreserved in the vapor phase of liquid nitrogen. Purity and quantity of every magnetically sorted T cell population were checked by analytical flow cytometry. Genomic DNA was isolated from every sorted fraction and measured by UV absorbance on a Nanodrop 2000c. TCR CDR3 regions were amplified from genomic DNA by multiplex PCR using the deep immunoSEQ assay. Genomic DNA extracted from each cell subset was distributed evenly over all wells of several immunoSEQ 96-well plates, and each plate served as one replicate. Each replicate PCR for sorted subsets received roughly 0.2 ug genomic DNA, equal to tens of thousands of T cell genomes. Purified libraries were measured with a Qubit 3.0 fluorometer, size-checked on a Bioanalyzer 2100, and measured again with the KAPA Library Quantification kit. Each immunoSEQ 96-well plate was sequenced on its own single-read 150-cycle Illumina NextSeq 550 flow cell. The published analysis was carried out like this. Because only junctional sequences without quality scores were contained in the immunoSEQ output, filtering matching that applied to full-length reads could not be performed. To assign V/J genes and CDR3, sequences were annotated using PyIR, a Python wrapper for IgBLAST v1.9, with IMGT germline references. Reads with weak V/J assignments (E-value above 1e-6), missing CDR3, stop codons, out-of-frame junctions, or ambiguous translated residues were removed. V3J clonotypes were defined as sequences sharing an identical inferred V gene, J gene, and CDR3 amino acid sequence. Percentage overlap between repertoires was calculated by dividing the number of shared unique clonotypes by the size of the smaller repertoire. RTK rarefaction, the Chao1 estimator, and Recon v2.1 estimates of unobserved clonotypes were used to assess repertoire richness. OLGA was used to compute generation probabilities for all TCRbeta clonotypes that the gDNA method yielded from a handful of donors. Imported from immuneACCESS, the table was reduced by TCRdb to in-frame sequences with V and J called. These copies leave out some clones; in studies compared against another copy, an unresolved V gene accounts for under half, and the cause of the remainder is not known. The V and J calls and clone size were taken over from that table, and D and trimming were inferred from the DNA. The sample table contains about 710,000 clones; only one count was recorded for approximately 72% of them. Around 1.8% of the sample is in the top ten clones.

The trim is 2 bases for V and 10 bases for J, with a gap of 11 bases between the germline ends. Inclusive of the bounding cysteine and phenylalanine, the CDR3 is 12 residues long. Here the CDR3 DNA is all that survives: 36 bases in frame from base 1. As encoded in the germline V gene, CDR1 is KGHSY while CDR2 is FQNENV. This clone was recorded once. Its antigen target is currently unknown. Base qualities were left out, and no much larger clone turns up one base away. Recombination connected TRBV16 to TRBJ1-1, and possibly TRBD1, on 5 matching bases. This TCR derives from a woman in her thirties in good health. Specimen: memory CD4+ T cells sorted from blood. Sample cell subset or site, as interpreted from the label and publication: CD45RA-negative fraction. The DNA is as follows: TGTGCCAGCAGCCAAAGAGTAGGGGCAGCTTTCTTT. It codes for CASSQRVGAAFF.